This TCR beta chain was retrieved from a study of T cell changes during pregnancy in multiple sclerosis. V was shortened by 4 bases and J by 15 bases, with 13 bases between the two germline ends. CDR3 length: 11 amino acids. Germline values: CDR1 MDHEN, CDR2 SYDVKM. Assay: immunoSEQ multiplex PCR; the TCRdb copy retains only in-frame clones and omits some. Of about 92,000 clones listed, roughly 93% are singletons. The chain carries TRBV28 and TRBJ2-1, with a tentative D call TRBD2 (5 bases). The receptor was derived from a female donor with multiple sclerosis, enrolled in a pregnancy study. Sequenced material: peripheral blood, taken in the third trimester of pregnancy. Written as DNA, the CDR3 is TGTGCCAGCAGTTCCCCCGGCGGGTGGTTCTTC. It is translated as CASSSPGGWFF.